This T cell receptor beta chain was identified during a study of blood T cell repertoires in COVID-19. Germline CDR1 reads SGHRS; CDR2 reads YFSETQ. The CDR3 is 16 residues long. The ends lost 3 bases at V and 0 bases at J; junction bases unmatched: 7. Clones were sequenced by immunoSEQ multiplex PCR, and TCRdb holds only the in-frame ones, with some missing. The data show 80,000 to 95,000 clones, around 85% seen once. This clonotype originated in a woman between 70 and 85 years old with acute or convalescent COVID-19. Sequencing was performed on peripheral blood. The chain is built from TRBV5-1 and TRBJ1-1, with 8 nucleotides matching TRBD1. The CDR3 loop is CASSSQGAIMNTEAFF. The DNA of the CDR3 is TGCGCCAGCAGCTCCCAGGGGGCGATTATGAACACTGAAGCTTTCTTT.